This record covers a single T cell receptor (beta chain). Some clones are missing from TCRdb's copy, which holds only in-frame ones; the method was immunoSEQ multiplex PCR. This sample has about 25,000 clones; around 79% occur once, and the top ten carry 30% to 40%. The entry originates in a study of OX40 agonist ivuxolimab in advanced cancers. This receptor was taken from an adult with an advanced solid tumor such as melanoma, head and neck, liver or kidney cancer. The starting material was CD4+ or CD8+ T cells sorted from blood, obtained in a trial of the OX40 agonist ivuxolimab.

The CDR3 bases are TGTGCCACCGATAACGTTAGCGGGAGCGTCCCTTACGAGCAGTACTTC. Encoded protein: CATDNVSGSVPYEQYF. The chain uses TRBV28 and TRBJ2-7; 9 nucleotides align to TRBD2. The CDR3 extends over 16 amino acids. Germline assignment: CDR1 MDHEN and CDR2 SYDVKM. J gave up 4 bases and V 10 bases, and 17 bases lay outside the gene matches.